This paragraph reports one T cell receptor (beta chain). Its matching antigen is unknown. Assay used: immunoSEQ multiplex PCR; TCRdb lists only in-frame clones, some missing. This sample has over 150,000 clones, with 65% to 90% found just once. The data derive from a study of cytomegalovirus exposure and HLA in healthy donors. The germline V gene has CDR1 SGHRS and CDR2 YFSETQ. V dropped 4 bases and J dropped 0 bases, with 20 bases sitting between them. CDR3 length: 19 residues. Study-level results: Diagnosis of cytomegalovirus status made by the classifier reportedly showed high specificity and sensitivity. Rarity marked most TCR sequences, yet some public TCRs occurred in many donors. The investigators catalogued under 200 TCR beta chains as cytomegalovirus-associated.

The sample comprised PBMCs. V and J are TRBV5-1 and TRBJ2-6; TRBD1 might be the D (5 bases). This TCR came from a woman under 40 in good health and CMV-seropositive. The CDR3 region is CASSRAMRQPLSGANVLTF. CDR3 sequence (DNA): TGCGCCAGCAGCCGAGCGATGAGACAGCCCCTCTCTGGGGCCAACGTCCTGACTTTC.